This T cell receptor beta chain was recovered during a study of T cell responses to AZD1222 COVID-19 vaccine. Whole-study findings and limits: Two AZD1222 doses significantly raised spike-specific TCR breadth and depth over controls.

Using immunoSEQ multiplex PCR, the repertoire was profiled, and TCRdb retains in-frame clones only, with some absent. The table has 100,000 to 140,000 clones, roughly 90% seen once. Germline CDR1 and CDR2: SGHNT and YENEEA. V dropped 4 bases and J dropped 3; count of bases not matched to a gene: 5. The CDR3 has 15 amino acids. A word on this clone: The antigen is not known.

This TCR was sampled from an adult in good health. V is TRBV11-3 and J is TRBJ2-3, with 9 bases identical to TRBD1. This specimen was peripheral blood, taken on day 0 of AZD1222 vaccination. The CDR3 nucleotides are TGTGCCAGCAGCTCCCGGGACAGGGTAACAGATACGCAGTATTTT. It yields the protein CASSSRDRVTDTQYF.